Below, 12 T cell receptor beta chains from the same sample are listed, as sequenced in a study of T cell repertoires in cytomegalovirus infection. One entry per CDR3 protein, called by TCRdb with MiXCR from the reads. Of 450,000 to 600,000 distinct CDR3 sequences detected, around 11% appear once; the ten largest clones hold about 10%. Source material: PBMCs. The receptors originated from a human donor in good health (CMV status not recorded). Some clones in this sample may be carry-over from other donors' samples.

This clonotype came up a few times. The chain recombines TRBV7-9 with TRBJ1-6, with TRBD1 matching 7 bases. Trimming at V came to 5 bases and at J to 10 bases, leaving 11 bases not matched to a gene. Germline V lookup: CDR1 SEHNR, CDR2 FQNEAQ (reference sequence). CDR3 length equals 15 residues. CDR3 bases: TGTGCCAGCAGCCTAGTGGGACAGTCGGGGTCACCCCTCCACTTT. Translating gives CASSLVGQSGSPLHF.

This clonotype has a count of ten or more. The chain recombines TRBV7-6 with TRBJ2-2; 8 nucleotides line up with TRBD1. Per the germline V gene, CDR1 is SGHVS and CDR2 is FNYEAQ. V shed 5 bases, J shed 6 bases, and the junction held 11 bases outside the gene matches. This CDR3 is built from 16 residues. DNA for the CDR3: TGTGCCAGCAGCAACCTACAGGGGGTAACGTCCGGGGAGCTGTTTTTT. Amino acids: CASSNLQGVTSGELFF.

This clonotype was picked up many times. The CDR3 nucleotides read TGTGCCAGCAGTTACTCGGGGGGCGCAAGCTCCTACGAGCAGTACTTC. Encoded protein: CASSYSGGASSYEQYF. V and J are TRBV6-5 and TRBJ2-7, with D perhaps assigned TRBD1 or TRBD2 (6 bases each). Germline V gene sequence: CDR1 MNHEY, CDR2 SVGAGI. The germline V and J ends were trimmed by 0 bases and 0 bases, with 12 bases remaining between them. This CDR3 has 16 residues.

In this sample, this clonotype turned up many times. The rearrangement links TRBV4-1 to TRBJ2-2; no definite D call. The V end lost 0 bases, the J end lost 3 bases, and 5 bases lay between the germline ends. This CDR3 region has 14 residues. Germline V gives CDR1 MGHRA, CDR2 YSYEKL. The chain's CDR3 is CASSQDSYTGELFF. The CDR3 DNA reads TGCGCCAGCAGCCAAGATTCCTACACCGGGGAGCTGTTTTTT.

The J gene is TRBJ2-3, the V gene TRBV20-1; D may be TRBD2 (6 bases). This CDR3 is 13 amino acids long. Germline loops: CDR1 DFQATT, CDR2 SNEGSKA (reference sequence). CDR3 residues: CSAPGGSTDTQYF. The CDR3 nucleotides are TGCAGCGCTCCCGGGGGATCCACAGATACGCAGTATTTT.

J is TRBJ2-5 and V is TRBV28, with a tentative D call TRBD1 (5 bases). The V end was cut by 5 bases, the J end by 2 bases, with 12 bases between. Germline V lookup: CDR1 MDHEN, CDR2 SYDVKM. The CDR3 loop spans 14 amino acids. The DNA for the CDR3 is TGTGCCAGCAGTCTCCACAGGTCACAAGAGACCCAGTACTTC. Its translation is CASSLHRSQETQYF.

This clonotype was detected ten times or more. The chain employs TRBV7-8 and TRBJ1-2; D is unresolved. Germline V gives CDR1 SGHVS, CDR2 FQNEAQ. V was shortened by 5 bases and J by 3 bases, with 16 bases between the two germline ends. The CDR3 consists of 15 residues. CDR3: CASSPRTGSDYGYTF. The CDR3 coding sequence is TGTGCCAGCAGCCCCAGGACGGGGTCTGACTATGGCTACACCTTC.

This clonotype was counted between two and nine times. This chain uses TRBV30 with TRBJ2-1; D not resolved. Trimming removed 3 bases from V and 8 bases from J, with 14 bases in between. In germline, CDR1 is GTSNPN, CDR2 SVGIG (reference sequence). The CDR3 contains 13 residues. The chain's CDR3 is CAWSLDWADEQFF. DNA for the CDR3: TGTGCCTGGAGCCTCGATTGGGCGGATGAGCAGTTCTTC.

This clonotype was recorded many times. The chain recombines TRBV11-1 with TRBJ2-5; 12 bases agree with TRBD2. From germline, CDR1 is SGHAT and CDR2 FQDESV (reference sequence). Unmatched junction bases numbered 8, after V lost 2 bases and J lost 4 bases. The CDR3 consists of 17 residues. This CDR3 reads CASSLRSGLAGRETQYF. CDR3 nucleotides: TGTGCCAGCAGCTTACGGTCTGGACTAGCGGGAAGAGAGACCCAGTACTTC.

Many counts were recorded for this clonotype. V is TRBV6-5 and J is TRBJ1-1; 8 bases are shared with TRBD1. From germline, CDR1 is MNHEY and CDR2 SVGAGI. This CDR3 is built from 12 residues. The V and J ends lost 1 base and 11 bases, in that order; junction bases with no gene match: 3. The CDR3: CASSYLTGDAFF. The CDR3 region has the DNA TGTGCCAGCAGTTACTTGACAGGGGATGCTTTCTTT.

This clonotype occurred many times. The chain is built from TRBV7-2 and TRBJ1-1; tentative D call: TRBD1 (6 bases). Germline loops: CDR1 SGHTA, CDR2 FQGNSA. This CDR3 has 14 amino acids. Trimming took off 0 bases at V and 5 bases at J, with 10 bases between the two ends. The CDR3 sequence: CASSLAGGHTEAFF. For the CDR3, the DNA is TGTGCCAGCAGCTTAGCGGGGGGGCATACTGAAGCTTTCTTT.

This clonotype was seen at least ten times. The chain carries TRBV12-3 or TRBV12-4 and TRBJ2-2; D perhaps matches TRBD1 (5 bases). Trimming stripped 3 bases from V and 0 bases from J, with 8 bases between. The CDR3 has 15 amino acids. CDR3 sequence (DNA): TGTGCCAGCAGTTTCAGGGTCCCGAACACCGGGGAGCTGTTTTTT. Translated, it gives CASSFRVPNTGELFF.